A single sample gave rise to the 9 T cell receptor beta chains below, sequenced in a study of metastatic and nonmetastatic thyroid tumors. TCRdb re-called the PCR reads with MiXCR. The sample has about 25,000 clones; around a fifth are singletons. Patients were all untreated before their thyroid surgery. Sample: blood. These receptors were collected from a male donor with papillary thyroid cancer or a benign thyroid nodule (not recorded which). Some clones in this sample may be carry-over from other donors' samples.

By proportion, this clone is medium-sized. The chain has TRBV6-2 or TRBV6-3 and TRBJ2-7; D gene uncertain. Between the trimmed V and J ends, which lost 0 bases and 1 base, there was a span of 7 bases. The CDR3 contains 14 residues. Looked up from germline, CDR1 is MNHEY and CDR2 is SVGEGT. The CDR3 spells CASSYSSSSYEQYF. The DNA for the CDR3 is TGTGCCAGCAGTTACTCGTCCAGTTCCTACGAGCAGTACTTC.

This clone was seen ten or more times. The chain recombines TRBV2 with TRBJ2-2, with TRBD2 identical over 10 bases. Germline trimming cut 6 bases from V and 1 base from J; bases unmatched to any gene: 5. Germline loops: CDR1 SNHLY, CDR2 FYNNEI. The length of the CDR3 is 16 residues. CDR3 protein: CASSLAGVVNTGELFF. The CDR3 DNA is TGTGCCAGCAGCCTAGCGGGGGTCGTGAACACCGGGGAGCTGTTTTTT.

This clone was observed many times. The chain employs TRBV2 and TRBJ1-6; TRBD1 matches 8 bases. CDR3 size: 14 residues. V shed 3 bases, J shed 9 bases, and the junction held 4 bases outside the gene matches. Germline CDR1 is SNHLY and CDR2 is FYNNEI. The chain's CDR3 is CASSDRTGRSPLHF. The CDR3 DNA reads TGTGCCAGCAGTGATCGGACAGGGCGTTCACCCCTCCACTTT.

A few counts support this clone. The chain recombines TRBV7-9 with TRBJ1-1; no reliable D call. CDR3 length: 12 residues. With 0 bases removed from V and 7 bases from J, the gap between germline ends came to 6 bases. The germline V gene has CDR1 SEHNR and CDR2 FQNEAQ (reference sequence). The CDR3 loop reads CASSLAQYEAFF. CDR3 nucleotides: TGTGCCAGCAGCTTAGCCCAGTATGAAGCTTTCTTT.

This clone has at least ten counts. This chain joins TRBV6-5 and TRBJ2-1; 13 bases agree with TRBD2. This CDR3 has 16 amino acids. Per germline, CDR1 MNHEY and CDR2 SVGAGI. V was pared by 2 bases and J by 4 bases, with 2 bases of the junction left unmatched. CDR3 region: CASSYKGLAGYNEQFF. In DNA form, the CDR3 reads TGTGCCAGCAGTTACAAGGGACTAGCGGGGTACAATGAGCAGTTCTTC.

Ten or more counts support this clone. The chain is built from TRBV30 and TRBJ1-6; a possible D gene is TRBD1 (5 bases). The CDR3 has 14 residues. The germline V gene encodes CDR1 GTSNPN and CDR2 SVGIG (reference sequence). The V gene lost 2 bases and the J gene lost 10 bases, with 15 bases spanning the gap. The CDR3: CAWSLGGKGSPLHF. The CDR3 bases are TGTGCCTGGAGTCTCGGGGGAAAAGGATCACCCCTCCACTTT.

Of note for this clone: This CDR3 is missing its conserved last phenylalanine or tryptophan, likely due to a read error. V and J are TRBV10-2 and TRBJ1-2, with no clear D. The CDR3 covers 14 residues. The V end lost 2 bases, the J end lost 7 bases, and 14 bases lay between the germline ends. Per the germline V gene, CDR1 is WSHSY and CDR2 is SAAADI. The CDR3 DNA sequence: TGCGCCAGCAGTGAGGAGACCCAAAAGGGTGGCTACACCTGC. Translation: CASSEETQKGGYTC.

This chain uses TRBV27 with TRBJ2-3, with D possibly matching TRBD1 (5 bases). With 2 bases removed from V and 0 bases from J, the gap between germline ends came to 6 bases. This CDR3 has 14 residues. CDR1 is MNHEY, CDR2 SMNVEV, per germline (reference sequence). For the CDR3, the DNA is TGTGCCAGCAGTTTAGACAGAAGCACAGATACGCAGTATTTT. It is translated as CASSLDRSTDTQYF.

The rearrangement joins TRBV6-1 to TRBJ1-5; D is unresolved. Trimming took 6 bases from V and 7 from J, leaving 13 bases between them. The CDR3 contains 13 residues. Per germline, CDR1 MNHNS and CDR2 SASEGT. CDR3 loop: CASSDDLGQPQHF. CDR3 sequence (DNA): TGTGCCAGCAGCGACGACTTGGGCCAGCCCCAGCATTTT.